The clone carrying this T cell receptor beta chain came up once. Assay used: immunoSEQ multiplex PCR; TCRdb lists only in-frame clones, some missing. The sample includes roughly 150,000 clones, over 65% of them seen just once. Trimming took off 1 base at V and 4 bases at J, with 8 bases between the two ends. Germline V gives CDR1 SGHVS, CDR2 FQNEAQ. The CDR3 totals 14 residues. The data originate from a study of blood T cell repertoires in COVID-19. J is TRBJ1-3 and V is TRBV7-8; D is unclear. The specimen was PBMCs or T cells enriched from blood (not recorded which). This TCR was recovered from a woman aged 45-59 years who had recovered from COVID-19. The CDR3 DNA reads as TGTGCCAGCAGCTTAGAAGCGGCGGGAAACACCATATATTTT. Translated, it gives CASSLEAAGNTIYF.